Listed here is a single T cell receptor beta chain. These data belong to a study of shared clonotypes between healthy human individuals. The germline V and J ends were trimmed by 5 bases and 4 bases, with 15 bases remaining between them. The germline V gene encodes CDR1 SGHVS and CDR2 FNYEAQ. This CDR3 comprises 14 residues. The data were produced by immunoSEQ multiplex PCR, yet TCRdb's version contains in-frame clones alone and is incomplete. Here the sample spans about 2,500,000 clones, just over 90% being singletons. The receptor's source is a young man in good health. Sequences were obtained from naive CD4+ T cells sorted from blood. Noted subset: CD45RA+ positively selected. The rearrangement links TRBV7-6 to TRBJ2-7; D is perhaps TRBD2 (6 bases). CDR3 in DNA: TGTGCCAGCAGCCGTGACGGGGGTCGATACGAGCAGTACTTC. It translates to CASSRDGGRYEQYF. The full variable domain, rest sourced from reference TRBV7-6 and TRBJ2-7, is GAGVSQSPRYKVTKRGQDVALRCDPISGHVSLYWYRQALGQGPEFLTYFNYEAQQDKSGLPNDRFSAERPEGSISTLTIQRTEQRDSAMYRCASSRDGGRYEQYFGPGTRLTVT.